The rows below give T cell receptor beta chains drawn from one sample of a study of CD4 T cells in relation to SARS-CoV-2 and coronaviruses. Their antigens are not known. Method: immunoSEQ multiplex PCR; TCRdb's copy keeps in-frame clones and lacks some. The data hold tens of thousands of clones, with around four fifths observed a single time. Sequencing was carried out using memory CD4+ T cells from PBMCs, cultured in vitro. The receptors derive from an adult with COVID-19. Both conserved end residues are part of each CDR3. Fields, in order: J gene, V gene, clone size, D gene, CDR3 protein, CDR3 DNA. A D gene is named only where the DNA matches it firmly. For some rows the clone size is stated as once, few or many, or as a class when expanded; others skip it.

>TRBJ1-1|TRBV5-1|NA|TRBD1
CASSLGGQGLGQGTEAFF
TGCGCCAGCAGCTTGGGCGGACAGGGTCTGGGTCAGGGCACTGAAGCTTTCTTT
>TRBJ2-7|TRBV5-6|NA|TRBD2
CASSRTSGRSYEQYF
TGTGCCAGCAGCCGGACTAGCGGGAGGTCCTACGAGCAGTACTTC
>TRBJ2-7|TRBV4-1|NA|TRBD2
CASSQDIFRGRAYEQYF
TGCGCCAGCAGCCAAGACATCTTCCGCGGGAGAGCCTACGAGCAGTACTTC
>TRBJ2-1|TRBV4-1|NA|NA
CASSLKMPEATYNEQFF
TGCGCCAGCAGCCTAAAGATGCCGGAAGCCACCTACAATGAGCAGTTCTTC
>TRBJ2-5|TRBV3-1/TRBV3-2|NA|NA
CASSQKRLNQGRGETQYF
TGTGCCAGCAGCCAAAAGAGGCTAAACCAAGGTCGAGGGGAGACCCAGTACTTC
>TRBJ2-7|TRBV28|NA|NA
CASSGQISSYEQYF
TGTGCCAGCAGTGGTCAAATAAGCTCCTACGAGCAGTACTTC
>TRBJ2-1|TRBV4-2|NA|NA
CASSQDGGRRSYNEQFF
TGTGCCAGCAGCCAAGATGGAGGGAGGCGGTCCTACAATGAGCAGTTCTTC
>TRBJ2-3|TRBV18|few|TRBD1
CASSRLQGKADTQYF
TGTGCCAGCTCACGTTTACAGGGGAAGGCAGATACGCAGTATTTT
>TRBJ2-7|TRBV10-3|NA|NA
CAITGVSVAHLYF
TGTGCCATCACGGGGGTCTCGGTGGCCCATCTCTACTTC
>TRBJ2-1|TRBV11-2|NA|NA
CASSLTGDFSYNEQFF
TGTGCCAGCAGCTTAACAGGGGACTTCTCCTACAATGAGCAGTTCTTC
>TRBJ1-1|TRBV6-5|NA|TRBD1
CASSYQGARTEAFF
TGTGCCAGCAGTTACCAGGGGGCGCGCACTGAAGCTTTCTTT
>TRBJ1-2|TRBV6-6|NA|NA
CASTRDGANYGYTF
TGTGCCAGCACCCGAGACGGGGCTAACTATGGCTACACCTTC
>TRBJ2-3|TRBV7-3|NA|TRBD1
CASSRTGTGGSDTQYF
TGTGCCAGCAGCCGAACCGGGACAGGGGGCTCAGATACGCAGTATTTT
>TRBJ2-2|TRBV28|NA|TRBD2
CASSLPPASGITGELFF
TGTGCCAGCAGTTTACCCCCGGCTAGCGGGATCACCGGGGAGCTGTTTTTT
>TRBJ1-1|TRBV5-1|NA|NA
CASSLGGGRYTEAFF
TGCGCCAGCAGCTTGGGCGGGGGTCGGTACACTGAAGCTTTCTTT
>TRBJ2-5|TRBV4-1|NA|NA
CASSQEGTNQETQYF
TGCGCCAGCAGCCAAGAAGGGACCAACCAAGAGACCCAGTACTTC
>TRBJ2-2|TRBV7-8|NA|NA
CASSFHGKATGELFF
TGTGCCAGCAGCTTCCACGGGAAGGCCACCGGGGAGCTGTTTTTT
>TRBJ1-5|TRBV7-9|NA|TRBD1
CASSLTGDSNQPQHF
TGTGCCAGCAGCCTGACAGGGGATAGCAATCAGCCCCAGCATTTT
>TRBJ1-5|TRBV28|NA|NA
CASSLRGSNQPQHF
TGTGCCAGCAGTTTGCGGGGTAGCAATCAGCCCCAGCATTTT
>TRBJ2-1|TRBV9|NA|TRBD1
CASSVVGGHYNEQFF
TGTGCCAGCAGCGTAGTAGGGGGCCACTACAATGAGCAGTTCTTC
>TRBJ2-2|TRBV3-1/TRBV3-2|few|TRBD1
CASSQGTGMDTGELFF
TGTGCCAGCAGCCAGGGGACAGGGATGGACACCGGGGAGCTGTTTTTT
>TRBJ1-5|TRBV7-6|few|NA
CASSLVVKRNSNQPQHF
TGTGCCAGCAGCTTAGTTGTAAAACGCAATAGCAATCAGCCCCAGCATTTT
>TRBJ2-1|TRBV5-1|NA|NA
CASSLVVVDSHNEQFF
TGCGCCAGCAGCTTGGTTGTCGTGGACTCGCACAATGAGCAGTTCTTC
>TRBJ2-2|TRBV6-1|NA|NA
CASSEESGSNTGELFF
TGTGCCAGCAGTGAAGAGAGCGGATCGAACACCGGGGAGCTGTTTTTT
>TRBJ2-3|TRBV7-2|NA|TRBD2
CASSLRTSGRTDTQYF
TGTGCCAGCAGCTTAAGGACTAGCGGGAGAACAGATACGCAGTATTTT
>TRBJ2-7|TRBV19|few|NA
CAIAPLALSQYF
TGTGCCATTGCTCCCTTAGCGCTTTCGCAGTACTTC
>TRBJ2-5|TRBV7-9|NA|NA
CASSLASSGATQYF
TGTGCCAGCAGCTTAGCATCCAGCGGAGCGACCCAGTACTTC
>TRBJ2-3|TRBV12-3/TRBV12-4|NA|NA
CASSLRDLQRYF
TGTGCCAGCAGTTTAAGGGACCTTCAGCGGTATTTT
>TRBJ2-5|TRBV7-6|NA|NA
CASSLSEETQYF
TGTGCCAGCAGCTTAAGCGAAGAGACCCAGTACTTC
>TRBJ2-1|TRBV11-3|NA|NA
CASSFRGGLNNEQFF
TGTGCCAGCAGCTTCCGGGGCGGGTTGAATAATGAGCAGTTCTTC
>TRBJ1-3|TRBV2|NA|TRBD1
CASSRNRDRGHTIYF
TGTGCCAGCAGCAGAAACCGGGACAGGGGGCACACCATATATTTT
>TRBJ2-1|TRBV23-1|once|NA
CASRDLTLFF
TGCGCCAGCAGGGATCTTACGCTGTTCTTC
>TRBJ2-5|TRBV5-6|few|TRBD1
CASSSDRGTGETQYF
TGTGCCAGCAGCTCCGACAGGGGAACGGGAGAGACCCAGTACTTC
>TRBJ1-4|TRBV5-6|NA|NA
CASSHKGPSKLFF
TGTGCCAGCAGCCATAAGGGACCGTCAAAACTGTTTTTT
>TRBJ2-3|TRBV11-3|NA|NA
CASSPGRASTDTQYF
TGTGCCAGCAGCCCTGGTCGGGCTAGCACAGATACGCAGTATTTT
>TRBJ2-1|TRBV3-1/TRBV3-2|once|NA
CASTNWIEQFF
TGTGCCAGCACCAACTGGATCGAGCAGTTCTTC
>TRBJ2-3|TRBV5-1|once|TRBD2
CASSWGLAGPTDTQYF
TGCGCCAGCAGCTGGGGACTAGCGGGGCCCACAGATACGCAGTATTTT
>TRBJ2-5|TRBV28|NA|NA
CASSSPAGVTQYF
TGTGCCAGCAGTTCGCCCGCCGGGGTGACCCAGTACTTC
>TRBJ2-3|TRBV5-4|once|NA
CASSQDSPSTDTQYF
TGTGCCAGCAGCCAAGACTCGCCTAGCACAGATACGCAGTATTTT
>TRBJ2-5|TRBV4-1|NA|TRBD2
CASSHRTSGRAQETQYF
TGCGCCAGCAGCCACCGTACTAGCGGGAGGGCCCAGGAGACCCAGTACTTC
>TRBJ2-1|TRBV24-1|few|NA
CATSDPGPSSYNEQFF
TGTGCCACCAGTGATCCCGGACCAAGCTCCTACAATGAGCAGTTCTTC
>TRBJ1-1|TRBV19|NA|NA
CASSQLNTEAFF
TGTGCCAGTAGCCAGCTGAACACTGAAGCTTTCTTT
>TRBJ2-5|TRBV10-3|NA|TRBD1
CATGTGVFGTQYF
TGTGCCACCGGGACAGGGGTTTTTGGGACCCAGTACTTC
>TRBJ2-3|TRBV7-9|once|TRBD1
CASSLTGSTDTQYF
TGTGCCAGCAGCTTGACAGGGTCCACAGATACGCAGTATTTT
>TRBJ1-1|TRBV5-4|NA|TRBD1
CASSLELGQGEAFF
TGTGCCAGCAGCTTGGAACTTGGACAGGGAGAAGCTTTCTTT
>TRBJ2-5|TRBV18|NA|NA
CASSWEKETQYF
TGTGCCAGCTCATGGGAGAAAGAGACCCAGTACTTC
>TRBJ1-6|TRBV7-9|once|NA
CASSFGGQANVAWDSPLHF
TGTGCCAGCAGCTTCGGCGGCCAGGCGAATGTCGCATGGGATTCACCCCTCCACTTT
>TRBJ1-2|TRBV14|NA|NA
CASSRIEAPYGYTF
TGTGCCAGCAGCCGTATAGAGGCACCCTATGGCTACACCTTC
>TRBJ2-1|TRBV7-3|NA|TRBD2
CASSLTRLAGADEQFF
TGTGCCAGCAGCTTAACTCGACTAGCGGGAGCTGATGAGCAGTTCTTC
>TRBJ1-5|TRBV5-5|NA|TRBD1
CASSWVPGQYNQPQHF
TGTGCCAGCAGCTGGGTGCCGGGACAGTACAATCAGCCCCAGCATTTT
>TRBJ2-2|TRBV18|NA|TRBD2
CASSPLTSGRELFF
TGTGCCAGCTCACCACTAACTAGCGGACGGGAGCTGTTTTTT
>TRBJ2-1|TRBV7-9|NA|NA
CASSFSGGLSSYNEQFF
TGTGCCAGCAGCTTTAGCGGAGGGCTAAGCTCCTACAATGAGCAGTTCTTC
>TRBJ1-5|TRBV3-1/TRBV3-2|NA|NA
CASSQYRDQPQHF
TGTGCCAGCAGCCAATATCGAGATCAGCCCCAGCATTTT
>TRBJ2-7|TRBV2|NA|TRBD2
CASRGLAGESYEQYF
TGTGCCAGCAGGGGACTAGCGGGAGAATCCTACGAGCAGTACTTC
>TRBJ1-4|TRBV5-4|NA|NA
CASSRGPRDEKLFF
TGTGCCAGCAGCCGTGGCCCGAGGGATGAAAAACTGTTTTTT